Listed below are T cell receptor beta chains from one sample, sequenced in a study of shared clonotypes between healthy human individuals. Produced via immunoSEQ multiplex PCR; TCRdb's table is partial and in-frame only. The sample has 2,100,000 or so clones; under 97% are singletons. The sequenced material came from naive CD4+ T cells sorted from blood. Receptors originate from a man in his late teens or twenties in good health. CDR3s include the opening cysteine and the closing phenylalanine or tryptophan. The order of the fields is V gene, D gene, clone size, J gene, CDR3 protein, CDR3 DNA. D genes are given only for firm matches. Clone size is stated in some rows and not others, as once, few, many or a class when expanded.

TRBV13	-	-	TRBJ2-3	CASSLDRGLTDTQYF	TGTGCCAGCAGCTTAGACCGGGGCCTCACAGATACGCAGTATTTT
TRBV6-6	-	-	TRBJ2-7	CASREGSGAYEQYF	TGTGCCAGCAGAGAGGGTAGTGGCGCCTACGAGCAGTACTTC
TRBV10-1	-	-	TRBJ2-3	CASTMDSTDTQYF	TGCGCCAGCACGATGGACAGCACAGATACGCAGTATTTT
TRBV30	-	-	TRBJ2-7	CASRPGANYEQYF	TGTGCCTCCCGGCCGGGGGCAAACTACGAGCAGTACTTC
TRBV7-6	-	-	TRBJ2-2	CASRGTRNTGELFF	TGTGCCAGCAGGGGGACAAGAAACACCGGGGAGCTGTTTTTT
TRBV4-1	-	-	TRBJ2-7	CASSQAWGYEQYF	TGCGCCAGCAGCCAAGCGTGGGGTTACGAGCAGTACTTC
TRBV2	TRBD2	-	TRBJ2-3	CASLAGTSTDTQYF	TGTGCCAGTCTAGCGGGGACTAGCACAGATACGCAGTATTTT
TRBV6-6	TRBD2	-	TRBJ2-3	CASNSAGGSTDTQYF	TGTGCCAGCAACTCAGCGGGAGGAAGCACAGATACGCAGTATTTT
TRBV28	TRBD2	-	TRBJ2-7	CASVLAGGSSYEQYF	TGTGCCAGCGTGTTAGCGGGGGGGAGCTCCTACGAGCAGTACTTC
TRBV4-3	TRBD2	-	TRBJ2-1	CASSQAGTSGRAGNEQFF	TGCGCCAGCAGCCAGGCCGGGACTAGCGGGAGGGCGGGCAATGAGCAGTTCTTC
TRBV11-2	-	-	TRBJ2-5	CASSSGLQETQYF	TGTGCCAGCAGCTCGGGCCTTCAAGAGACCCAGTACTTC
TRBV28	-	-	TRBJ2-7	CASSLRPPRRLEQYF	TGTGCCAGCAGTTTGCGGCCCCCCCGGAGGCTCGAGCAGTACTTC
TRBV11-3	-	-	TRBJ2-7	CASSRDGTYEQYF	TGTGCCAGCAGCCGCGACGGCACCTACGAGCAGTACTTC
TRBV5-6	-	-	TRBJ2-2	CASSLRTVRAGELFF	TGTGCCAGCAGCTTACGGACGGTCCGGGCCGGGGAGCTGTTTTTT
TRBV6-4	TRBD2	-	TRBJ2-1	CASSPKGRAGNNEQFF	TGTGCCAGCAGTCCTAAGGGGAGAGCGGGGAACAATGAGCAGTTCTTC
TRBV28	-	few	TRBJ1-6	CASSSSIGSPLHF	TGTGCCAGCAGTTCAAGCATTGGTTCACCCCTCCACTTT
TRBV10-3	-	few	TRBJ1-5	CAISESLGNQPQHF	TGTGCCATCAGTGAGTCTCTGGGGAATCAGCCCCAGCATTTT
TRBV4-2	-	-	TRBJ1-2	CASSRDNYGYTF	TGTGCCAGCAGCCGCGACAACTATGGCTACACCTTC